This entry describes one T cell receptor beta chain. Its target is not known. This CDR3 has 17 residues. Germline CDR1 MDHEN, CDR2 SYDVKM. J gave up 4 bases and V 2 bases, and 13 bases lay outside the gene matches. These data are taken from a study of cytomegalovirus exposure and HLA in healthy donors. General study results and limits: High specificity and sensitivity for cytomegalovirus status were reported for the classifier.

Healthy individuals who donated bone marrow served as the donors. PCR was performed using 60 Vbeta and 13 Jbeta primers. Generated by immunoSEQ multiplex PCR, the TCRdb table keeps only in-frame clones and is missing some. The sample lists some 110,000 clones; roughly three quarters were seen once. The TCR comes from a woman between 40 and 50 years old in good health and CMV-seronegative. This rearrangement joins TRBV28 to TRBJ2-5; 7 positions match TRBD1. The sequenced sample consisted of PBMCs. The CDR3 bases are TGTGCCAGCAGTTTAATGGGGGAGACAGGGAGAAGAGAGACCCAGTACTTC. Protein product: CASSLMGETGRRETQYF.